This T cell receptor beta chain appears in the sequencing data of a study of response to subunit inactivated influenza vaccine. Whole-study results and caveats: Authors proposed each seasonal influenza vaccination draws in few new T cells.

This clonotype was found many times. The antigen is not known. TCRdb called the RT-PCR reads again in MiXCR, with one record for every CDR3 protein. The table includes a few hundred thousand distinct CDR3 sequences, more than 7% detected once. V was shortened by 4 bases and J by 4 bases, with 10 bases between the two germline ends. The CDR3 spans 14 residues. The source material was PBMCs from blood, sampled roughly 24 months after vaccination. This TCR came from a man between 50 and 75 years old who received an inactivated influenza vaccine. This sequence joins TRBV23-1 and TRBJ2-2; D is ambiguous. TRBV23-1 is an ORF for which the function is uncertain. As DNA, the CDR3 is TGCGCCAGCAGTCTTCGGTCTAGCACCGGGGAGCTGTTTTTT. The encoded protein is CASSLRSSTGELFF.